This T cell receptor beta chain is drawn from a study of T cells expressing NK-cell markers. From the 5' RACE reads, TCRdb lists one entry per CDR3 protein and no DNA. The table lists roughly 350,000 distinct CDR3 sequences. CDR1 and CDR2 (germline): SGHTA, FQGNSA. This CDR3 has 17 amino acids. The chain carries TRBV7-2 and TRBJ1-3; TCRdb gives TRBD1 as the D gene, but with no DNA this cannot be confirmed. The sequencing sample was made of blood T cells: a sorted CD56 or NKG2C T cell subset, CD4+ or CD8+ T cells, or bulk PBMC T cells (not recorded which). The TCR was taken from a man aged 18-70 years in good health. CDR3 sequence reads: CASSLGGTGPSGNTIYF.